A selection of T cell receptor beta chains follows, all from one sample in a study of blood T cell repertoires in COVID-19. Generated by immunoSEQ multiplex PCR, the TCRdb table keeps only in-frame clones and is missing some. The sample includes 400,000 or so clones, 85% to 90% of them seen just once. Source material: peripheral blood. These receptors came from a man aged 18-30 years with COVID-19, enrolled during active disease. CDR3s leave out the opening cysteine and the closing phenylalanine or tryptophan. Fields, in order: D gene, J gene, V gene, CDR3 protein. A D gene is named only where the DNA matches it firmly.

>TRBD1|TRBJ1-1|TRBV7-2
ASSRDRNTEAF
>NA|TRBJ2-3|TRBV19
ASSIGGQPSTDTQY
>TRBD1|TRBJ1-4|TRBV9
ASSQGQNEKLF
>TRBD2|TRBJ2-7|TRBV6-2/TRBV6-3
ASSKSLAASSYEQY
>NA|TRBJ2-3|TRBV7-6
ASSFSATDTQY
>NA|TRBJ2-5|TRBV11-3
ASSEDTGKTQY
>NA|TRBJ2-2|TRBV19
ASSMLAPNTGELF
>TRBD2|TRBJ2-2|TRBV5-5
ASSTTTSGRSSGELF
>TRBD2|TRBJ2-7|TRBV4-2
ASSQAFSGRYEQY
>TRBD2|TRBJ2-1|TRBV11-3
ASSSSGRLSNEQF
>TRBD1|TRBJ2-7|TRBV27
ASSFWDRVHEQY
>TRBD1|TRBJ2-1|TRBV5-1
ASSPGTVNEWGNEQF
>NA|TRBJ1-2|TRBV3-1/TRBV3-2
ASSSGTPLAAVGYT
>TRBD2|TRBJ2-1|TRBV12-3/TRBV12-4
ASSSGLVVEQF
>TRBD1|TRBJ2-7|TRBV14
ASSPAGSTGKGYEQY
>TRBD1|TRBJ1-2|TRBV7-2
ASSSGQGIYGYT
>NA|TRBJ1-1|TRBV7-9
ASSSPGESKGAF
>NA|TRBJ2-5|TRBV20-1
SASELETQY
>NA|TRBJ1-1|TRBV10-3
AISEGPRGDEAF
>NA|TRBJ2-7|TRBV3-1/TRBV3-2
ASSQGAPYEQY
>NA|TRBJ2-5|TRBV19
ASSIVRGIETQY
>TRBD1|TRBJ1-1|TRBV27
ASSNARDRNTEAF
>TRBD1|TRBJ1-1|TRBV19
ASRTGVDTEAF
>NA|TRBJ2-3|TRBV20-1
SGGRTDTQY
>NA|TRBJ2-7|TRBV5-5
ASSFDISYEQY
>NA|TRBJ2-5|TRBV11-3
ASSSQGNQETQY
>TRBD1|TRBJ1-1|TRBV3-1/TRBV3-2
ASSQRGQGIWSQVAF
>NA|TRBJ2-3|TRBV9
ASSVEAGTYTDTQY
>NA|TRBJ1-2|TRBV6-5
ASSYRGYIGVDT
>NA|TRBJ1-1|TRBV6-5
ASIDRGITEAF
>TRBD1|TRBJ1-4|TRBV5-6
ASSRLTGVEKLF
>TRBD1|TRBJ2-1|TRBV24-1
AVGQGDDEQF
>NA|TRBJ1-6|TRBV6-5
ASSYVAAGNSPLH
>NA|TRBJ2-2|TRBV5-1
ASSTGVPNTGELF
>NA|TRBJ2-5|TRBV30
AWSGQTQY
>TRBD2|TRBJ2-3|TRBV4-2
ASSQDRRGGRTDTQY
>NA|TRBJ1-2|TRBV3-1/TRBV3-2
ASSQGTANYGYT
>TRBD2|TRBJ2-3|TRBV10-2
ASSGTRGPTDTQY
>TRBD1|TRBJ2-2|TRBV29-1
SVRTGGNTGELF
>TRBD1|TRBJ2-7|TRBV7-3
ASSSGTGPYEQY
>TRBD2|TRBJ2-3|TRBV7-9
ASSRPTSGRTNTQY
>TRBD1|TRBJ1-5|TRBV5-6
ASSFTGGTGNQPQH
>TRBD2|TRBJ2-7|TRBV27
ASSLFGGSSYEQY
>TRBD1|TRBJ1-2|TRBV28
ASSSQKPVTGDGYT
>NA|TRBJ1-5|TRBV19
ASSNLDSQPQH
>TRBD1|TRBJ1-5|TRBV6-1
ASSEALGQGIQPQH
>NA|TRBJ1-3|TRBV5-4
ASSLDGGGGNTIY
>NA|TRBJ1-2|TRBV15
ATSLGGEAEGYT
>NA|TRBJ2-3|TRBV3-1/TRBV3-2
ASSQRGSGRTDTQY
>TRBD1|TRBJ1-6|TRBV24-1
ATSAQVRGTGTVNSPLH
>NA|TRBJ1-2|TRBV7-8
ASSLKKGYGYT
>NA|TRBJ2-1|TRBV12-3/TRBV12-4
ASSPKAVGWEF
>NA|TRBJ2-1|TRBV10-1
ASSERGIGAGEQF
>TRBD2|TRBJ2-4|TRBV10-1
ASSESLAGGAKNIQY